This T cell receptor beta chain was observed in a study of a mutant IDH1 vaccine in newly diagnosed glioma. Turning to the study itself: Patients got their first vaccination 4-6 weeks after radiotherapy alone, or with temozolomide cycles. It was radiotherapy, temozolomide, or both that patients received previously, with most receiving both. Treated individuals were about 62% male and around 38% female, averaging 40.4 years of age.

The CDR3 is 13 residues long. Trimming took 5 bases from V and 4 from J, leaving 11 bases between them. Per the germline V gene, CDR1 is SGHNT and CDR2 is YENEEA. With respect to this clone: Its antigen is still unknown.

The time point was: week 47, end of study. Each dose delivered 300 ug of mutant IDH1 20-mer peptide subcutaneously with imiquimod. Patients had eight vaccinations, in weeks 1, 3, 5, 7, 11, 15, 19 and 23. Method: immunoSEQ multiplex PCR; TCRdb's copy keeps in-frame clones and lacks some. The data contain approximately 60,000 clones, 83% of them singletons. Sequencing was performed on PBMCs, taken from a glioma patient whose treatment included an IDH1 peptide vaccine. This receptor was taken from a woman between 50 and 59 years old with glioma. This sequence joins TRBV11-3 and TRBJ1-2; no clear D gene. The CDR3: CASSPRRGYGYTF. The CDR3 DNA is TGTGCCAGCAGCCCCCGACGAGGCTATGGCTACACCTTC.